These 2 T cell receptor beta chains share one sample of origin, sequenced in a study of T cell responses to AZD1222 COVID-19 vaccine. This table comes from immunoSEQ multiplex PCR, and its TCRdb copy is limited to in-frame clones, with some not included. This table has just under 100,000 clones, over 75% appearing once. The material was peripheral blood, obtained on day 0 of AZD1222 vaccination. These receptors were collected from an adult in good health.

This chain uses TRBV6-5 with TRBJ1-5; D is ambiguous. Germline V gene data show CDR1 as MNHEY and CDR2 as SVGAGI. This CDR3 contains 15 residues. Trimming removed 6 bases at V and 11 bases at J, with 23 bases between. This CDR3 is CASSPGWADLSAQHF. CDR3 DNA: TGTGCCAGCAGCCCCGGATGGGCCGACCTTTCGGCCCAGCATTTT.

The rearrangement joins TRBV12-3 or TRBV12-4 to TRBJ1-2; perhaps TRBD1 as D (6 bases). The ends were cut back, 5 bases at V and 7 bases at J, with 14 bases in the middle. This CDR3 region has 13 residues. The CDR3: CASSMTGLGGYTF. The CDR3 DNA reads TGTGCCAGCAGTATGACAGGACTGGGTGGCTACACCTTC.